This note documents a single T cell receptor (beta chain) sequence. The libraries were made with immunoSEQ v3.0 at survey level. Measured with immunoSEQ multiplex PCR; TCRdb has only the in-frame clones, and not every one. The data contain around 15,000 clones, over 65% of them singletons. The sample is drawn from a study of long-term antiretroviral therapy in people with HIV. The ends lost 0 bases at V and 2 bases at J; junction bases unmatched: 2. The CDR3 covers 16 residues. Germline values: CDR1 SGHKS, CDR2 YYEKEE (reference sequence). The sequencing used unsorted PBMCs, collected 2.1 years after starting antiretroviral therapy. The V call is TRBV5-5, the J call TRBJ2-7; 13 nucleotides align to TRBD2. This clonotype was sampled from a man in his forties with HIV. In DNA, the CDR3 is TGTGCCAGCAGCTTGGGACTAGCGGGGGGTACCTACGAGCAGTACTTC. This translates into CASSLGLAGGTYEQYF.